These T cell receptor beta chains were read from a single sample in a study of PD-L1 blockade in urothelial cancer. TCRdb's copy holds only in-frame clones and misses some; the assay was immunoSEQ multiplex PCR. Of around 80,000 clones in the sample, 87% were seen once. Material: PBMCs, obtained around atezolizumab (anti-PD-L1) treatment. These receptors all come from a woman aged 70-85 years with urothelial cancer. Each CDR3 is given with its conserved first and last residue. A D gene is named only where the DNA matches it firmly. Only part of the rows carry a size: once, few, many, or a class if the clone is expanded.

size,V,D,J,length,DNA,CDR3
once,TRBV10-3,NA,TRBJ2-3,14,TGTGCCATCAGTGTGGGGAGGACCGCAGATACGCAGTATTTT,CAISVGRTADTQYF
few,TRBV6-1,NA,TRBJ2-3,14,TGTGCCAGCAGTGAAAGCGTGCCGACAGATACGCAGTATTTT,CASSESVPTDTQYF
NA,TRBV11-2,TRBD1,TRBJ2-3,15,TGTGCCAGCAGCTCAGTAGACAGGGGGACAGATACGCAGTATTTT,CASSSVDRGTDTQYF
once,TRBV6-5,TRBD1,TRBJ1-2,14,TGTGCCAGCAGTCGGGACAGGGGAAAATATGGCTACACCTTC,CASSRDRGKYGYTF
NA,TRBV5-1,TRBD2,TRBJ2-5,16,TGCGCCAGCAGCAGGGGACTAGCGGGGTTCCAAGAGACCCAGTACTTC,CASSRGLAGFQETQYF
NA,TRBV5-1,TRBD1,TRBJ2-1,13,TGCGCCAGCAGCTTAAACAGGGGGAATGAGCAGTTCTTC,CASSLNRGNEQFF
NA,TRBV30,TRBD1,TRBJ1-1,14,TGTGCCTGGAGTGCCCCGGGACAGGACACTGAAGCTTTCTTT,CAWSAPGQDTEAFF
NA,TRBV6-5,NA,TRBJ1-1,14,TGTGCCAGCAGTTACGGGCAGCTTGGGACTGAAGCTTTCTTT,CASSYGQLGTEAFF
NA,TRBV10-2,NA,TRBJ2-3,14,TGCGCCAGCAGTAAGACGAATCGGGCAGATACGCAGTATTTT,CASSKTNRADTQYF
NA,TRBV11-3,NA,TRBJ2-3,15,TGTGCCAGCAGCTTAGGGAGCGCCCGCACAGATACGCAGTATTTT,CASSLGSARTDTQYF
NA,TRBV6-5,NA,TRBJ2-7,11,TGTGCCAGCACCGGAGGAGGAGAGCAGTACTTC,CASTGGGEQYF
NA,TRBV5-1,NA,TRBJ1-1,17,TGCGCCAGCAGCTTGGCCTTCGGGGCGGGGGTGAAGACTGAAGCTTTCTTT,CASSLAFGAGVKTEAFF
NA,TRBV4-3,TRBD1,TRBJ2-7,16,TGCGCCAGCAGCCAAGCGGGACAGGGGTCTTCCTACGAGCAGTACTTC,CASSQAGQGSSYEQYF
few,TRBV5-1,TRBD1,TRBJ2-3,15,TGCGCCAGCAGCTCGGACAGGGGCCTCACAGATACGCAGTATTTT,CASSSDRGLTDTQYF
NA,TRBV5-1,NA,TRBJ2-2,15,TGCGCCAGCAGCTCCCCGCAGGGGTACACCGGGGAGCTGTTTTTT,CASSSPQGYTGELFF
once,TRBV10-1,TRBD1,TRBJ2-4,13,TGCGCCAGCAGTGAGGGGACAGGAAACATTCAGTACTTC,CASSEGTGNIQYF
NA,TRBV6-1,NA,TRBJ2-2,14,TGTGCCAGCAGTGCTACAGCGGCCACCGGGGAGCTGTTTTTT,CASSATAATGELFF
NA,TRBV27,NA,TRBJ2-7,13,TGTGCCAGCAGTTTCGGGACTGCGTACGAGCAGTACTTC,CASSFGTAYEQYF
once,TRBV29-1,NA,TRBJ1-1,14,TGCAGCGTTGAAAAGGCTAGGGGGAACACTGAAGCTTTCTTT,CSVEKARGNTEAFF
NA,TRBV6-5,NA,TRBJ2-2,15,TGTGCCAGCAGTTACGATGCATCAGTCCCCGGGGAGCTGTTTTTT,CASSYDASVPGELFF
NA,TRBV28,NA,TRBJ1-2,13,TGTGCCAGCAGTTCCCCCAGGGGTGGCGGCTACACCTTC,CASSSPRGGGYTF
NA,TRBV6-1,TRBD2,TRBJ2-3,15,TGTGCCAGCAGGGCACGCGGGAGAGATGGAGATACGCAGTATTTT,CASRARGRDGDTQYF
NA,TRBV19,NA,TRBJ2-7,14,TGTGCCAGTAGTATTCGAGAGAGAATTGGCGAGCAGTACTTC,CASSIRERIGEQYF
NA,TRBV4-2,TRBD2,TRBJ2-1,15,TGTGCCAGCAGCCAAGTAGGGCTAGCGGGCAATGAGCAGTTCTTC,CASSQVGLAGNEQFF
NA,TRBV5-1,TRBD1,TRBJ2-2,15,TGCGCCAGCAGCTTGGGGCAGGGGGCTATCGGGGAGCTGTTTTTT,CASSLGQGAIGELFF
NA,TRBV7-9,TRBD1,TRBJ1-4,16,TGTGCCAGCAGCTACCCACAGGGGGCCCCAAATGAAAAACTGTTTTTT,CASSYPQGAPNEKLFF
NA,TRBV7-9,TRBD2,TRBJ2-7,17,TGTGCCAGCAGCCCCTCCCGCCTAGCGGGAGCATCCTACGAGCAGTACTTC,CASSPSRLAGASYEQYF
few,TRBV7-2,NA,TRBJ2-5,16,TGTGCCAGCAGCGCCCGGTTTGGGGGGATGAGGGAGACCCAGTACTTC,CASSARFGGMRETQYF
NA,TRBV27,NA,TRBJ1-2,15,TGTGCCAGCAGTTTATCCAGTGCCAGAAAGTATGGCTACACCTTC,CASSLSSARKYGYTF
NA,TRBV5-1,TRBD1,TRBJ1-2,16,TGCGCCAGCAGCTCCGTGCCGGGACAGGGAACGGGCGGCTACACCTTC,CASSSVPGQGTGGYTF
NA,TRBV7-2,NA,TRBJ2-2,14,TGTGCCAGCAGCCCCACTCTAGCAGCCGGGGAGCTGTTTTTT,CASSPTLAAGELFF
NA,TRBV27,TRBD2,TRBJ2-2,16,TGTGCCAGCAGTGCTAGCGGGAGGGTGAACACCGGGGAGCTGTTTTTT,CASSASGRVNTGELFF
once,TRBV28,TRBD1,TRBJ1-2,14,TGTGCCAGCAGTTTGACAGGGGGCGGAAATGGCTACACCTTC,CASSLTGGGNGYTF
NA,TRBV4-3,NA,TRBJ1-5,17,TGCGCCAGCAGCCAAGATCGCTGGACAGATGTGAATCAGCCCCAGCATTTT,CASSQDRWTDVNQPQHF
NA,TRBV6-1,NA,TRBJ1-1,12,TGTGCCAGCAGGAGTTATAACACTGAAGCTTTCTTT,CASRSYNTEAFF
NA,TRBV4-2,TRBD1,TRBJ2-7,15,TGTGCCAGCAGCCATAGACAGGGGGCACCCTACGAGCAGTACTTC,CASSHRQGAPYEQYF
NA,TRBV29-1,NA,TRBJ2-1,13,TGCAGCGTAAGCCCTAGCTCCTACAATGAGCAGTTCTTC,CSVSPSSYNEQFF
NA,TRBV28,TRBD2,TRBJ2-3,16,TGTGCCAGCAGTCCCTTGGAGCGGGAGGAGAAGGATACGCAGTATTTT,CASSPLEREEKDTQYF
once,TRBV7-9,NA,TRBJ2-3,14,TGTGCCAGCAGCGCCCTACAGGGCACAGATACGCAGTATTTT,CASSALQGTDTQYF
NA,TRBV27,TRBD2,TRBJ2-7,19,TGTGCCAGCAGTGCCTACTCCCGCACCGGGACTAGCGCGATTTACGAGCAGTACTTC,CASSAYSRTGTSAIYEQYF
NA,TRBV9,TRBD2,TRBJ2-5,12,TGTGCCAGCAGCGAGCGGGGAGAGACCCAGTACTTC,CASSERGETQYF
NA,TRBV5-4,TRBD2,TRBJ2-7,15,TGTGCCAGCAGCTTGAGTAGCGGGCAGGGCTACGAGCAGTACTTC,CASSLSSGQGYEQYF
NA,TRBV9,NA,TRBJ2-3,16,TGTGCCAGCAGCGCCCGCAGCGGGTTTCTAGGGGATACGCAGTATTTT,CASSARSGFLGDTQYF
few,TRBV5-4,NA,TRBJ1-2,15,TGTGCCAGCAGCTTGATGGGAGGGCACGGCTATGGCTACACCTTC,CASSLMGGHGYGYTF
NA,TRBV5-6,NA,TRBJ1-1,12,TGTGCCAGCAGCCCCGGGAACACTGAAGCTTTCTTT,CASSPGNTEAFF
NA,TRBV7-3,NA,TRBJ2-1,15,TGTGCCAGCCAAACCGCGGGTTCCTCCTACAATGAGCAGTTCTTC,CASQTAGSSYNEQFF
NA,TRBV6-5,NA,TRBJ1-6,15,TGTGCCAGCAGTCAGACCCACAGTGTTGGTTCACCCCTCCACTTT,CASSQTHSVGSPLHF
NA,TRBV19,NA,TRBJ2-5,13,TGTGCCAGTAGTATGGGCAGGGAAGAGACCCAGTACTTC,CASSMGREETQYF
NA,TRBV18,TRBD2,TRBJ2-1,17,TGTGCCAGCTCACCCGGAACTAGCGGGAGGGCACGCAATGAGCAGTTCTTC,CASSPGTSGRARNEQFF
NA,TRBV28,TRBD1,TRBJ2-1,16,TGTGCCAGCAGTCCGGGGGGACAGGGGGTCTACAATGAGCAGTTCTTC,CASSPGGQGVYNEQFF